Shown below are 30 T cell receptor beta chains from a single sample sequenced in a study of blood T cell repertoires in COVID-19. Profiling relied on immunoSEQ multiplex PCR, and the TCRdb table lists in-frame clones only, not all of them. The table records some 99,000 clones, over 70% of them present only once. Sequenced material: peripheral blood. The receptors derive from a woman aged 80 or over with acute or convalescent COVID-19.

V usage is TRBV20-1 and J usage is TRBJ2-3; TRBD2 matches 7 bases. The junction had 4 bases not matched to a gene; V was cut back by 6 bases and J by 7 bases. The CDR3 consists of 11 residues. Germline values: CDR1 DFQATT, CDR2 SNEGSKA (reference sequence). CDR3 sequence: CSASTSNTQYF. DNA of the CDR3: TGCAGTGCCTCGACTAGCAATACGCAGTATTTT.

CDR3 in DNA: TGTGCCAGCAGTGAAACCCAGACAGGGGGCGCGAGGCAGCCCCAGCATTTT. Translated, it gives CASSETQTGGARQPQHF. V usage is TRBV2 and J usage is TRBJ1-5; TRBD1 agrees at 10 bases. Germline-derived CDR1 and CDR2 are SNHLY and FYNNEI. With V trimmed by 2 bases and J by 7 bases, 11 bases remained unmatched. CDR3 length: 17 amino acids.

The count of this clone is one. The chain has TRBV10-2 and TRBJ1-5; D may be TRBD1 (6 bases). Germline-derived CDR1 and CDR2 are WSHSY and SAAADI. The germline V and J ends were trimmed by 8 bases and 3 bases, with 11 bases remaining between them. This CDR3 has 13 residues. The CDR3 bases are TGCGCCAGCTCGGACAGTTTCAATCAGCCCCAGCATTTT. As protein: CASSDSFNQPQHF.

The chain has TRBV6-2 or TRBV6-3 and TRBJ1-5, with D uncertain. Trimming shortened V by 2 bases and J by 7 bases, and 9 bases separated the two germline ends. Germline CDR1 and CDR2: MNHEY and SVGEGT. The CDR3 spans 13 residues. The CDR3 region has the DNA TGTGCCAGCAGTTACGTCAGTAACCAGCCCCAGCATTTT. Protein: CASSYVSNQPQHF.

V gene TRBV2 combines with J gene TRBJ2-3; D remains ambiguous. Deletions cut 2 bases from V and 0 bases from J, with 6 bases between. The germline gives CDR1 SNHLY, CDR2 FYNNEI. This CDR3 has 14 residues. DNA for the CDR3: TGTGCCAGCAGTGAACAACTGAGCACAGATACGCAGTATTTT. This encodes CASSEQLSTDTQYF.

This chain connects TRBV23-1 to TRBJ1-2; no firm D call. TRBV23-1 falls under the ORF class, with uncertain function. V lost 1 base and J 5 bases, leaving 11 bases between the germline ends. The CDR3 loop spans 14 amino acids. Here the CDR3 DNA reads TGCGCCAGCAGTCAATTTCCCGAGATGTATGGCTACACCTTC. This encodes CASSQFPEMYGYTF.

The chain is built from TRBV5-1 and TRBJ2-2; no firm D call. V gave up 0 bases and J gave up 4 bases, with 4 bases separating them. Germline V gene sequence: CDR1 SGHRS, CDR2 YFSETQ. The CDR3 extends over 13 amino acids. CDR3 DNA sequence: TGCGCCAGCAGCTTGGCAATCACCGGGGAGCTGTTTTTT. Its translation: CASSLAITGELFF.

The chain is built from TRBV6-2 or TRBV6-3 and TRBJ2-5; D is possibly TRBD1 (6 bases). V gave up 2 bases and J gave up 6 bases, with 13 bases separating them. Germline loops: CDR1 MNHEY, CDR2 SVGEGT. The CDR3 spans 14 residues. CDR3 in DNA: TGTGCCAGCAGTTACGGGGGCCGCTCGAAGACCCAGTACTTC. The encoded protein is CASSYGGRSKTQYF.

The J gene is TRBJ2-7, the V gene TRBV18; TRBD1 matches 8 bases. The junction had 6 bases not matched to a gene; V was cut back by 6 bases and J by 2 bases. The CDR3 length is 14 residues. The germline V gene encodes CDR1 KGHSH and CDR2 LQKENI. The CDR3 DNA reads TGTGCCAGCTCTTCCGGGACAGGCCCCTACGAGCAGTACTTC. Its translation is CASSSGTGPYEQYF. Filled out from reference TRBV18 and TRBJ2-7, the complete variable domain reads NAGVMQNPRHLVRRRGQEARLRCSPMKGHSHVYWYRQLPEEGLKFMVYLQKENIIDESGMPKERFSAEFPKEGPSILRIQQVVRGDSAAYFCASSSGTGPYEQYFGPGTRLTVT.

The V call is TRBV28, the J call TRBJ1-3; tentatively, D is TRBD1 (5 bases). CDR3 length: 13 residues. Germline V CDR1 and CDR2: MDHEN, SYDVKM. The germline V and J ends were trimmed by 2 bases and 8 bases, with 10 bases remaining between them. In DNA, the CDR3 is TGTGCCAGCAGTTTACCAGGGAGGGACACCATATATTTT. Its translation: CASSLPGRDTIYF. Supplemented by reference TRBV28 and TRBJ1-3, the full variable domain reads DVKVTQSSRYLVKRTGEKVFLECVQDMDHENMFWYRQDPGLGLRLIYFSYDVKMKEKGDIPEGYSVSREKKERFSLILESASTNQTSMYLCASSLPGRDTIYFGEGSWLTVV.

The V gene is TRBV6-5, the J gene TRBJ2-7; D might be TRBD1 (5 bases). This CDR3 comprises 15 residues. Germline CDR1 and CDR2: MNHEY and SVGAGI. V lost 0 bases to trimming and J lost 0 bases, with 9 bases between them. CDR3 DNA: TGTGCCAGCAGTTACTCGACAGCCTACTCCTACGAGCAGTACTTC. Translated, it gives CASSYSTAYSYEQYF.

The chain joins TRBV3-1 (or the pseudogene TRBV3-2) to TRBJ2-2, with a weak D call TRBD2 (6 bases). V gave up 4 bases and J gave up 0 bases, with 15 bases separating them. The CDR3 consists of 17 residues. Germline-derived CDR1 and CDR2 are LGHDT and YNNKEL (reference sequence). The CDR3 nucleotides read TGTGCCAGCAGCCCCTCGGGAGCGGCCACGAACACCGGGGAGCTGTTTTTT. Encoded protein: CASSPSGAATNTGELFF.

The rearrangement joins TRBV9 to TRBJ2-1, with 9 nucleotides matching TRBD2. Losses at the gene ends were 0 bases for V and 8 bases for J; bases not matched to a gene: 3. Germline CDR1 and CDR2: SGDLS and YYNGEE. The CDR3 loop spans 14 amino acids. CDR3 loop: CASSVASGVDEQFF. The CDR3 DNA reads as TGTGCCAGCAGCGTAGCTAGCGGGGTCGATGAGCAGTTCTTC.

The chain has TRBV4-3 and TRBJ2-6, with a possible D match to TRBD2 (5 bases). V lost 0 bases to trimming and J lost 1 base, with 7 bases between them. Germline CDR1 reads LGHNA; CDR2 reads YSLEER. The CDR3 runs to 16 residues. The CDR3 reads CASSQDGSSGANVLTF. The CDR3 DNA follows: TGCGCCAGCAGCCAAGATGGGAGTTCTGGGGCCAACGTCCTGACTTTC.

The chain uses TRBV4-2 and TRBJ2-3, with 11 nucleotides matching TRBD2. Per the germline V gene, CDR1 is LGHNA and CDR2 is YNFKEQ. The V gene end was trimmed by 0 bases and the J gene end by 4 bases; junction bases not matched to a gene: 3. The CDR3 has 16 amino acids. CDR3 coding DNA: TGTGCCAGCAGCCAAGAAAAACTAGCGGGGGCAGATACGCAGTATTTT. It codes for CASSQEKLAGADTQYF.

This chain links TRBV30 with TRBJ1-1; 7 nucleotides agree with TRBD1. CDR3 length equals 11 residues. Germline V gives CDR1 GTSNPN, CDR2 SVGIG (reference sequence). V lost 2 bases and J lost 8; bases outside the gene matches: 2. CDR3 loop: CAWSQGEEAFF. The DNA of the CDR3 is TGTGCCTGGAGTCAGGGGGAGGAAGCTTTCTTT.

CDR3 sequence reads: CAISESMAGGQPQHF. The CDR3 bases are TGTGCCATCAGTGAGTCGATGGCAGGGGGACAGCCCCAGCATTTT. This chain uses TRBV10-3 with TRBJ1-5, with 7 nucleotides matching TRBD1. The CDR3 totals 15 residues. Trimming at V came to 0 bases and at J to 7 bases, leaving 6 bases not matched to a gene. Germline-derived CDR1 and CDR2 are ENHRY and SYGVKD.

This chain links TRBV6-1 with TRBJ2-3, with 7 bases identical to TRBD2. Trimming removed 0 bases from V and 4 bases from J; junction bases left unmatched: 4. This CDR3 is 15 amino acids long. Germline CDR1 reads MNHNS; CDR2 reads SASEGT. CDR3 bases: TGTGCCAGCAGTGAAGCTAGCGCGGGGGCAGATACGCAGTATTTT. As protein: CASSEASAGADTQYF.

The V call is TRBV6-5, the J call TRBJ1-1; 8 nucleotides match TRBD1. Per germline, CDR1 MNHEY and CDR2 SVGAGI. The CDR3 length is 13 residues. DNA of the CDR3: TGTGCGTCGGGACAGGCCCTGAACACTGAAGCTTTCTTT. This sequence encodes CASGQALNTEAFF.

The chain links TRBV18 to TRBJ1-5; 8 bases fit TRBD1. This CDR3 has 16 amino acids. V was clipped by 2 bases and J by 4 bases; unmatched bases: 7. CDR1 KGHSH and CDR2 LQKENI come from the germline V gene. The CDR3 bases are TGTGCCAGCTCACCATCCGGGACAGGTCGAAATCAGCCCCAGCATTTT. Amino acid sequence: CASSPSGTGRNQPQHF.

This clone was seen only once. The V gene is TRBV25-1, the J gene TRBJ2-3; TRBD2 aligns across 11 bases. The V gene end was trimmed by 4 bases and the J gene end by 2 bases; junction bases not matched to a gene: 2. Germline V gene sequence: CDR1 MGHDK, CDR2 SYGVNS. This CDR3 is 15 amino acids long. CDR3 nucleotides: TGTGCCAGCAGTGGACTAGCGGGGTCCACAGATACGCAGTATTTT. It encodes CASSGLAGSTDTQYF. The whole variable domain, filled in from reference TRBV25-1 and TRBJ2-3, reads EADIYQTPRYLVIGTGKKITLECSQTMGHDKMYWYQQDPGMELHLIHYSYGVNSTEKGDLSSESTVSRIRTEHFPLTLESARPSHTSQYLCASSGLAGSTDTQYFGPGTRLTVL.

The rearrangement links TRBV5-4 to TRBJ2-5; 7 bases line up with TRBD1. Germline values: CDR1 SGHNT, CDR2 YYREEE (reference sequence). J lost 5 bases, V lost 4 bases, and 11 bases had no gene match. The CDR3 sequence is 15 residues long. The CDR3 region is CASSAEGAKRETQYF. The CDR3 DNA follows: TGTGCCAGCAGCGCAGAGGGGGCAAAGCGGGAGACCCAGTACTTC.

The chain joins TRBV6-5 to TRBJ2-3; 7 nucleotides align to TRBD1. V dropped 6 bases and J dropped 6; count of bases not matched to a gene: 6. The germline V gene encodes CDR1 MNHEY and CDR2 SVGAGI. The CDR3 totals 13 residues. CDR3 sequence (DNA): TGTGCCAGCAGGAAACTACAGGGGGATACGCAGTATTTT. It codes for CASRKLQGDTQYF.

The chain has TRBV10-3 and TRBJ2-2; TRBD1 agrees at 7 bases. V shed 4 bases, J shed 0 bases, and the junction held 5 bases outside the gene matches. Germline assignment: CDR1 ENHRY and CDR2 SYGVKD. CDR3 length: 16 amino acids. CDR3 residues: CAISAGQSANTGELFF. The DNA for the CDR3 is TGTGCCATCAGTGCGGGACAGAGCGCGAACACCGGGGAGCTGTTTTTT.

J is TRBJ1-4 and V is TRBV3-1 (or the pseudogene TRBV3-2); D uncertain. The V end lost 4 bases, the J end lost 0 bases, and 9 bases lay between the germline ends. Germline V gives CDR1 LGHDT, CDR2 YNNKEL (reference sequence). The CDR3 runs 15 residues. This chain's CDR3 is CASSLTPPTNEKLFF. CDR3 DNA: TGTGCCAGCAGCCTGACACCTCCAACTAATGAAAAACTGTTTTTT.

V and J are TRBV28 and TRBJ1-1; TRBD1 matches at 7 bases. This CDR3 spans 14 amino acids. Looked up from germline, CDR1 is MDHEN and CDR2 is SYDVKM. V shed 9 bases, J shed 1 base, and the junction held 8 bases outside the gene matches. The CDR3 DNA follows: TGTGCCAGTTCGCCCACAGGGGAGAACACTGAAGCTTTCTTT. It yields the protein CASSPTGENTEAFF.

The CDR3 region is CASSLRGSDTEAFF. CDR3 nucleotides: TGTGCCAGCAGCTTAAGGGGTTCGGACACTGAAGCTTTCTTT. The J gene is TRBJ1-1, the V gene TRBV7-2; D perhaps matches TRBD1 (5 bases). The CDR3 extends over 14 amino acids. V shed 2 bases and J shed 3 bases, with 10 bases lying between them. Germline V gives CDR1 SGHTA, CDR2 FQGNSA.

V is TRBV27 and J is TRBJ2-3; perhaps TRBD1 as D (6 bases). The germline V and J ends were trimmed by 5 bases and 11 bases, with 11 bases remaining between them. The CDR3 sequence is 11 residues long. The germline V gene encodes CDR1 MNHEY and CDR2 SMNVEV (reference sequence). CDR3 nucleotides: TGTGCCAGCAGTACGGACAGCGTGCAGTATTTT. It is translated as CASSTDSVQYF.

V gene TRBV18 combines with J gene TRBJ1-1; 8 bases are shared with TRBD1. V trimming: 4 bases; J trimming: 3 bases; junction bases outside the gene matches: 10. The CDR3 contains 16 residues. Germline loops: CDR1 KGHSH, CDR2 LQKENI. CDR3 sequence (DNA): TGTGCCAGCTCACGAACGACGATGACAGGGGACACTGAAGCTTTCTTT. Protein sequence: CASSRTTMTGDTEAFF.

This chain uses TRBV7-9 with TRBJ1-6, with a tentative D call TRBD1 (5 bases). Per germline, CDR1 SEHNR and CDR2 FQNEAQ (reference sequence). V was clipped by 6 bases and J by 1 base, with 16 bases between them. This CDR3 has 17 amino acids. The CDR3 DNA reads TGTGCCAGCAGACCTAAGATAGGGGATTCCTATAATTCACCCCTCCACTTT. This gives the protein CASRPKIGDSYNSPLHF.